The table lists the clone carrying this T cell receptor (beta chain) with many counts. The antigen remains unidentified. This record belongs to a study of CD8 T cells in ankylosing spondylitis. Study results and caveats: Earlier reports found some motif variants in synovial fluid and blood in reactive arthritis.

This CDR3 is 14 amino acids long. The germline V gene has CDR1 SGHRS and CDR2 YFSETQ. V lost 1 base, J lost 6 bases, and 4 bases stayed unmatched. The TCR beta libraries were generated through quantitative 5'-RACE incorporating molecular barcodes. TCRdb re-called the 5' RACE reads through MiXCR, storing one row per CDR3 protein. Here the sample spans approximately 90,000 distinct CDR3 sequences, about 7.7% being singletons. This rearrangement joins TRBV5-1 to TRBJ1-5, with TRBD1 matching over 7 bases. The source material was blood, either unsorted or a sorted T cell fraction (not recorded which). This TCR was sampled from a male donor with ankylosing spondylitis or in good health (not recorded which). CDR3 coding DNA: TGCGCCAGCAGCTTGAGAGGGGGCGTTCAGCCCCAGCATTTT. This codes for CASSLRGGVQPQHF. Combining the CDR3 with reference TRBV5-1 and TRBJ1-5 gives the whole variable domain KAGVTQTPRYLIKTRGQQVTLSCSPISGHRSVSWYQQTPGQGLQFLFEYFSETQRNKGNFPGRFSGRQFSNSRSEMNVSTLELGDSALYLCASSLRGGVQPQHFGDGTRLSIL.